This TCR beta chain was recovered during a study of T-cell memory formation after mild COVID-19 (dated by TCRdb to the early 2020s). Some background on the complete study: TCR sequence clusters from the two donors were largely donor specific. Two young, previously healthy adult volunteers, one female and one male, were included in the cohort. In two donors, T-cell clones that expanded and contracted after mild COVID-19 were tracked by sequencing TCRalpha and TCRbeta repertoires over time.

Germline trimming amounts to 2 bases on V and 6 bases on J, with 14 as the count of junction bases outside the gene matches. The CDR3 numbers 16 residues from cysteine through phenylalanine. The sequence is cut down to CDR3 DNA, 48 bases in frame from base 1. As encoded in the germline V gene (reference sequence), CDR1 is DFQATT while CDR2 is SNEGSKA. Ficoll-Paque density gradient centrifugation was the method used to isolate PBMCs. Study-wide findings and limitations: Whether the second-wave clones peaking on day 37 were SARS-CoV-2 specific was not confirmed. Clones contracting from day 15 to 85 had balanced CD4/CD8 phenotypes, while a second wave expanding from day 15 to 37 was biased towards CD4+. Only a couple of mild cases were covered in the study, and larger cohorts including severe cases with pre-infection samples were considered necessary. Some responding clones were detected in pre-infection memory, which suggested that pre-existing cross-reactive memory T cells had joined the SARS-CoV-2 response. Contracting CD4+ clones were found mainly in CM and EM memory subsets, while CD8+ clones were enriched in EMRA.

The sequencing machine was an Illumina NovaSeq 6000. cDNA libraries for TCRalpha and TCRbeta were prepared by 5'RACE using constant-segment primers, with sample barcodes and unique molecular identifiers added. RNA was extracted from every sample with Trizol reagent. Libraries were amplified in two PCR steps, with a second sample barcode and Illumina TruSeq adapters added in the second step. Sequencing of libraries was performed on an Illumina NovaSeq with 2 x 150 bp paired-end reads. Regarding the original processing steps: The reads were demultiplexed and collapsed into UMI-guided consensus sequences using migec v1.2.7. With mixcr v2.1.11, UMI consensuses were aligned to TRA and TRB V and J templates and assembled into clonotypes. A clonotype was counted as expanded or contracted only when both edgeR and NoisET called the clonotype significant, with the noise models trained on biological replicates. For edgeR calls, the thresholds were a false discovery rate-adjusted p below 0.01 and a log2 fold-change of 1. PCA with hierarchical clustering of max-normalized trajectories of the 1000 most abundant clonotypes was used as exploratory dynamics analysis. The CD4 or CD8 phenotype of responding clones was assigned using the separately sequenced CD4+ and CD8+ repertoires. The public reads were reanalyzed by TCRdb: fastp trimming at Q25, MiXCR alignment, in-frame beta chains only. A single entry per CDR3 protein holds the most common genes and DNA from its merged rows. TCRdb, rather than the study authors, made the V and J calls. The sample records about 360,000 distinct CDR3 sequences, roughly 13% of which are singletons. Together, the top ten hold 20% to 25% of the sample.

Turning to this clonotype: What antigen it recognizes has not been identified. Base qualities were left out, and no much larger clone turns up one base away.

The sequenced sample was PBMCs or a T cell subset sorted from them (not recorded which). The receptor chain draws on TRBV20-1 and TRBJ1-1; 8 bases in the junction line up with TRBD1. The source is a man aged 18 to 35 who had mild COVID-19 (a few samples of this study predate the infection). The sample titles of this study are shuffled in the database, so cell type and time point are left out; the donor was told from shared clones. The DNA reads TGCAGTGCTAGAAAACAGGGGGTTAGGTTTCTGGCTGAAGCTTTCTTT. Its translation is CSARKQGVRFLAEAFF.